The present T cell receptor (beta chain) was sequenced within a study of OX40 agonist ivuxolimab in advanced cancers. Study-level points and caveats: Clones of CD4+ and CD8+ blood T cells grew by week 6 at doses of 0.1 to 3.0 mg/kg. CD8+ T cells (on average) carried more expanded clones than CD4+ T cells.

TCRdb's copy holds only in-frame clones and misses some; the assay was immunoSEQ multiplex PCR. The table lists 20,000 to 25,000 clones, about 79% of them singletons. Germline CDR1 reads MDHEN; CDR2 reads SYDVKM. This CDR3 region has 11 residues. Deletions cut 3 bases from V and 5 bases from J, with 1 base between. Remarks on this clone: The antigen is undetermined.

The V gene is TRBV28, the J gene TRBJ1-4, with no clear D. Sequenced material: CD4+ or CD8+ T cells sorted from blood, taken in a trial of the OX40 agonist ivuxolimab. The sequence was obtained from an adult with an advanced solid tumor such as melanoma, head and neck, liver or kidney cancer. CDR3 in amino acids: CASSLNEKLFF. The CDR3 DNA sequence: TGTGCCAGCAGTTTGAATGAAAAACTGTTTTTT.